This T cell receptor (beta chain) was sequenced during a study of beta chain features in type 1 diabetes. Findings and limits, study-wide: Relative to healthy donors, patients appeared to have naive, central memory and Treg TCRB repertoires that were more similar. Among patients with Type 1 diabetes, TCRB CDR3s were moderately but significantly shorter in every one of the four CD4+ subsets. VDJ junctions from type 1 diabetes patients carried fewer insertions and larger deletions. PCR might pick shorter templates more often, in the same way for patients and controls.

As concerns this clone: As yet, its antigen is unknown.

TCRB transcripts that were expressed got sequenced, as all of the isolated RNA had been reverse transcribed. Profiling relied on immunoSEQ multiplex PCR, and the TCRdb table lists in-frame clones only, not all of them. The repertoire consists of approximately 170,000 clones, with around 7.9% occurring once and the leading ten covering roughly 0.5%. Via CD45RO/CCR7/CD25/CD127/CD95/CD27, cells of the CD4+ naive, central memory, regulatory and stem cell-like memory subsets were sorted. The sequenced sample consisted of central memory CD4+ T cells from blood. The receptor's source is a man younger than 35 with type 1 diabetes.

In DNA form, the CDR3 reads TGCAGCGATGCGGTGGCCTCTAACTATGGCTACACCTTC. Amino acids: CSDAVASNYGYTF. The V and J genes are TRBV29-1 and TRBJ1-2; D not resolved. The germline V and J ends were trimmed by 7 bases and 0 bases, with 12 bases remaining between them. CDR1 is SQVTM and CDR2 is ANQGSEA in the germline V gene. The length of the CDR3 is 13 residues.